The present entry profiles one T cell receptor (beta chain) with its context. TCRdb's table, derived via immunoSEQ multiplex PCR, lists solely in-frame clones and lacks some. Among roughly 410,000 clones listed, around 93% were seen once. The data derive from a study of shared T cell receptors in the human thymus. Trimming cost V 3 bases and J 2 bases, with 18 bases left between them. CDR3 length: 16 amino acids. Germline CDR1 reads SGHDT; CDR2 reads YYEEEE. This chain links TRBV5-6 with TRBJ2-7; either TRBD1 or TRBD2 may fit D (6 bases each). The source material was thymocytes. The clonotype comes from a human donor. CDR3 sequence (DNA): TGTGCCAGCAGCTGGACGGGGGCGCAACCCCCCTACGAGCAGTACTTC. Translation gives CASSWTGAQPPYEQYF.